Listed below are T cell receptor beta chains from one sample, sequenced in a study of cytomegalovirus exposure and HLA in healthy donors. Using immunoSEQ multiplex PCR, the repertoire was profiled, and TCRdb retains in-frame clones only, with some absent. The sample carries about 120,000 clones, 89% recorded once. Specimen: PBMCs. The source of these receptors is a young woman in good health and CMV-seronegative. Both conserved end residues are part of each CDR3. The D gene is left open where the match is weak. Some rows mark clone size as missing; the rest say once, few, many or name a class of expanded clone.

len	v_gene	j_gene	d_gene	abundance	CDR3aa	CDR3nt
14	TRBV7-2	TRBJ1-5	.	.	CASSSQGSNQPQHF	TGTGCCAGCAGCTCACAGGGTAGCAATCAGCCCCAGCATTTT
13	TRBV7-9	TRBJ2-5	TRBD1	few	CASSSTGVETQYF	TGTGCCAGCAGCTCGACAGGGGTGGAGACCCAGTACTTC
17	TRBV11-3	TRBJ1-3	.	.	CASSFGHANREGATIYF	TGTGCCAGCAGCTTTGGTCACGCCAACAGGGAGGGAGCCACCATATATTTT
13	TRBV19	TRBJ1-1	.	few	CASSTGKSTEAFF	TGTGCCAGTAGCACAGGGAAGAGCACTGAAGCTTTCTTT
14	TRBV27	TRBJ2-2	TRBD1	.	CASKSRTGTGELFF	TGTGCCAGCAAATCTAGGACAGGGACCGGGGAGCTGTTTTTT
13	TRBV6-5	TRBJ2-3	.	.	CATRDSFTDTQYF	TGTGCCACCCGGGACTCATTCACAGATACGCAGTATTTT
14	TRBV5-1	TRBJ1-1	TRBD1	.	CASSWGDSNTEAFF	TGCGCCAGCAGCTGGGGGGACAGCAACACTGAAGCTTTCTTT
16	TRBV30	TRBJ2-1	TRBD2	.	CAWSEVAGITYNEQFF	TGTGCCTGGAGTGAAGTAGCGGGGATCACCTACAATGAGCAGTTCTTC
13	TRBV7-6	TRBJ1-2	TRBD1	few	CASSWGDRNGYTF	TGTGCCAGCAGCTGGGGGGACAGAAATGGCTACACCTTC
15	TRBV9	TRBJ2-5	.	.	CASSPWTGRGETQYF	TGTGCCAGCAGCCCCTGGACAGGGAGGGGAGAGACCCAGTACTTC
13	TRBV28	TRBJ2-2	.	.	CASQLTNTGELFF	TGTGCCAGCCAACTTACGAACACCGGGGAGCTGTTTTTT
13	TRBV28	TRBJ1-5	.	.	CASRSPGNQPQHF	TGTGCCAGCAGGTCTCCCGGGAATCAGCCCCAGCATTTT
14	TRBV6-6	TRBJ1-1	TRBD1	.	CASSYQSGTAEAFF	TGTGCCAGCAGTTACCAGTCCGGGACAGCCGAAGCTTTCTTT
16	TRBV25-1	TRBJ1-4	TRBD1	.	CASSEWGQGFNEKLFF	TGTGCCAGCAGTGAATGGGGACAGGGGTTCAATGAAAAACTGTTTTTT
13	TRBV29-1	TRBJ1-4	TRBD1	.	CSARQGANEKLFF	TGCAGCGCCAGACAGGGGGCAAATGAAAAACTGTTTTTT
13	TRBV19	TRBJ2-7	TRBD1	once	CASRGTVIDEQYF	TGTGCCAGTAGGGGGACAGTAATCGACGAGCAGTACTTC
15	TRBV5-4	TRBJ2-5	.	.	CASSSTTGVQETQYF	TGTGCCAGCAGCTCCACTACGGGGGTCCAAGAGACCCAGTACTTC
14	TRBV18	TRBJ2-5	TRBD1	.	CASSLQGVEETQYF	TGTGCCAGCTCATTACAGGGGGTGGAAGAGACCCAGTACTTC
16	TRBV28	TRBJ2-3	TRBD2	.	CASRGYSGRSQDTQYF	TGTGCCAGCAGGGGGTACAGCGGGAGGTCGCAGGATACGCAGTATTTT
16	TRBV6-1	TRBJ2-3	TRBD2	.	CASSEVGGRGADTQYF	TGTGCCAGCAGTGAAGTGGGAGGGAGGGGCGCAGATACGCAGTATTTT
18	TRBV4-1	TRBJ1-2	.	.	CASSQDLRTTRGNYGYTF	TGCGCCAGCAGCCAAGATCTTCGGACGACTCGGGGTAACTATGGCTACACCTTC
12	TRBV10-1	TRBJ2-7	.	.	CASSDLEDEQYF	TGCGCCAGCAGTGATTTAGAGGATGAGCAGTACTTC
15	TRBV6-6	TRBJ1-1	.	.	CASSLKYTGETEAFF	TGTGCCAGCAGCCTTAAATACACGGGGGAGACTGAAGCTTTCTTT
13	TRBV19	TRBJ2-7	.	.	CASSIGRNYEQYF	TGTGCCAGTAGTATCGGCAGGAACTACGAGCAGTACTTC
16	TRBV28	TRBJ2-7	TRBD2	.	CASSPSLAGGLYEQYF	TGTGCCAGCAGTCCATCGTTAGCGGGAGGGCTTTACGAGCAGTACTTC
15	TRBV10-3	TRBJ2-7	TRBD1	few	CAISVGDRAVNEQYF	TGTGCCATCAGTGTGGGGGACAGGGCTGTAAACGAGCAGTACTTC
14	TRBV5-1	TRBJ2-3	.	.	CASSAQGEVDTQYF	TGCGCCAGCAGCGCTCAGGGGGAGGTAGATACGCAGTATTTT
15	TRBV5-6	TRBJ1-1	.	.	CASSWYQRQNTEAFF	TGTGCCAGCAGCTGGTATCAGAGGCAGAACACTGAAGCTTTCTTT
17	TRBV15	TRBJ2-1	.	.	CATSRDKGGTSYNEQFF	TGTGCCACCAGCAGAGATAAGGGGGGGACCTCCTACAATGAGCAGTTCTTC
15	TRBV6-5	TRBJ2-7	.	once	CASSYRGLGPGEQYF	TGTGCCAGCAGTTACAGGGGACTGGGGCCTGGCGAGCAGTACTTC
16	TRBV10-2	TRBJ2-1	TRBD2	.	CASSLPTPSGINEQFF	TGCGCCAGTAGTCTCCCCACACCTAGCGGGATTAATGAGCAGTTCTTC
13	TRBV6-5	TRBJ1-5	TRBD1	.	CASSDRENQPQHF	TGTGCCAGCAGCGACAGGGAAAATCAGCCCCAGCATTTT
14	TRBV4-2	TRBJ1-2	TRBD1	.	CASSPLGGQVGYTF	TGTGCCAGCAGCCCGCTGGGGGGACAGGTTGGCTACACCTTC
12	TRBV28	TRBJ1-5	.	few	CASAGPNQPQHF	TGTGCCAGTGCAGGTCCCAATCAGCCCCAGCATTTT
15	TRBV7-6	TRBJ1-1	TRBD1	.	CASSLSQGANTEAFF	TGTGCCAGCAGCTTATCCCAGGGGGCGAACACTGAAGCTTTCTTT
15	TRBV7-9	TRBJ1-6	.	.	CASSSSGGFLSPLHF	TGTGCCAGCAGCTCCAGTGGAGGGTTTCTCTCACCCCTCCACTTT
15	TRBV28	TRBJ1-1	TRBD1	.	CATTPGGTGGTEAFF	TGTGCCACCACCCCGGGGGGCACAGGGGGCACTGAAGCTTTCTTT
16	TRBV28	TRBJ2-6	.	.	CASSPTPGSGANVLTF	TGTGCCAGCAGCCCAACCCCAGGATCTGGGGCCAACGTCCTGACTTTC
14	TRBV10-3	TRBJ1-2	TRBD1	.	CAISASDRGYGYTF	TGTGCCATCAGTGCGTCAGACAGGGGGTATGGCTACACCTTC
16	TRBV7-9	TRBJ2-7	TRBD2	.	CASSEMAGDLSYEQYF	TGTGCCAGCAGCGAAATGGCGGGAGACCTATCCTACGAGCAGTACTTC
12	TRBV30	TRBJ1-2	.	.	CAWSVHILGYTF	TGTGCCTGGAGTGTACATATTCTGGGCTACACCTTC
15	TRBV5-1	TRBJ1-4	.	.	CASSLVAGQGEKLFF	TGCGCCAGCAGCTTGGTTGCGGGGCAAGGTGAAAAACTGTTTTTT
14	TRBV7-8	TRBJ1-3	.	.	CASSLQGAGNTIYF	TGTGCCAGCAGCTTACAAGGAGCTGGAAACACCATATATTTT
16	TRBV9	TRBJ1-6	.	.	CASSAGPATYNSPLHF	TGTGCCAGCAGCGCAGGGCCAGCGACCTATAATTCACCCCTCCACTTT
14	TRBV27	TRBJ2-2	TRBD2	few	CASRGGGWTGELFF	TGTGCCAGCCGGGGGGGAGGATGGACCGGGGAGCTGTTTTTT
14	TRBV18	TRBJ1-4	TRBD1	.	CASSPGTDSEKLFF	TGTGCCAGCTCACCAGGGACAGATTCTGAAAAACTGTTTTTT
15	TRBV27	TRBJ2-7	.	.	CASSLSDLTAYEQYF	TGTGCCAGCAGTTTATCCGACCTGACAGCATACGAGCAGTACTTC
14	TRBV2	TRBJ2-3	.	.	CASSELISTDTQYF	TGTGCCAGCAGTGAACTAATTAGCACAGATACGCAGTATTTT
17	TRBV5-6	TRBJ2-5	.	.	CASSFFIGRDPWKTQYF	TGTGCCAGCAGCTTTTTTATAGGGAGAGACCCCTGGAAGACCCAGTACTTC
12	TRBV5-1	TRBJ2-1	.	.	CASSQEYNEQFF	TGCGCCAGCAGCCAGGAATACAATGAGCAGTTCTTC